This T cell receptor beta chain was recovered during a study of T cells after yellow fever vaccination. Overall study: Some fractions had low cell numbers, and these were prepared with SMART-Seq v4 Ultra Low Input.

This clonotype was seen more than once but under ten times. The antigen remains unidentified. The authors made TCR cDNA by 5'RACE template switching, adding a universal primer site and UMIs. One entry per CDR3 protein, called by TCRdb with MiXCR from the 5' RACE reads. The data show about 400,000 distinct CDR3 sequences, around 6.5% seen once. Study-level findings and limits: Clones from primary vaccination mostly reappeared after the booster (around 96% CD4, roughly 87% CD8). The study found a weaker secondary response that peaked faster, day 5 versus 15.

Germline V gene sequence: CDR1 MNHEY, CDR2 SVGAGI. J was trimmed by 6 bases and V by 0 bases; bases with no gene match: 2. The CDR3 is made up of 14 amino acids. The starting material was PBMCs, obtained 5 days after the yellow fever booster vaccination. This clonotype was obtained from a man younger than 45 who received the YFV17D yellow fever vaccine. This rearrangement joins TRBV6-5 to TRBJ2-1; TRBD1 matches at 7 bases. CDR3 DNA: TGTGCCAGCAGTTACTCGAACAGGGGCAATGAGCAGTTCTTC. Protein product: CASSYSNRGNEQFF.